This TCR beta chain was identified in a study of cytomegalovirus exposure and HLA in healthy donors. These donors, healthy bone marrow donors, were studied. 60 Vbeta and 13 Jbeta primers were used in PCR. Repertoires were generated with immunoSEQ multiplex PCR, while TCRdb's copy carries only in-frame clones and drops some. This table has 55,000 to 65,000 clones, around 82% appearing once. This CDR3 is built from 17 residues. The germline CDR1 and CDR2 sequences are KGHSH and LQKENI. J gave up 0 bases and V 3 bases, and 5 bases lay outside the gene matches. This TCR was recovered from a male donor in good health and CMV-seronegative. Sequencing was carried out using PBMCs. This chain joins TRBV18 and TRBJ2-6; 7 bases agree with TRBD1. The CDR3 coding sequence is TGTGCCAGCTCACCGGGACAGATATTCTCTGGGGCCAACGTCCTGACTTTC. Translating it yields CASSPGQIFSGANVLTF. The full variable domain, with the rest looked up from reference TRBV18 and TRBJ2-6, is NAGVMQNPRHLVRRRGQEARLRCSPMKGHSHVYWYRQLPEEGLKFMVYLQKENIIDESGMPKERFSAEFPKEGPSILRIQQVVRGDSAAYFCASSPGQIFSGANVLTFGAGSRLTVL.